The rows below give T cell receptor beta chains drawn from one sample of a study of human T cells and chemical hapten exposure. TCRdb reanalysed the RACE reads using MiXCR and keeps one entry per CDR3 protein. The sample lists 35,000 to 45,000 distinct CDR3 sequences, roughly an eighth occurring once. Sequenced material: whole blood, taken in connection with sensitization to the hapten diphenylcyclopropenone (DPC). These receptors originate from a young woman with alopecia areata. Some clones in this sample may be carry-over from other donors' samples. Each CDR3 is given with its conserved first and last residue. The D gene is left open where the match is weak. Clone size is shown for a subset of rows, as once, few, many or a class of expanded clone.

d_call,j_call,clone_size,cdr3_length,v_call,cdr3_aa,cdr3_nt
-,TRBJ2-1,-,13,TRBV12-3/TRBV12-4,CASSLEQLGEQFF,TGTGCCAGCAGTTTAGAACAGTTAGGTGAGCAGTTCTTC
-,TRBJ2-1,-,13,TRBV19,CASKNSSYNEQFF,TGTGCCAGTAAGAACAGCTCCTACAATGAGCAGTTCTTC
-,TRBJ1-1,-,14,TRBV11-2,CASRRPGGRTEAFF,TGTGCCAGCAGAAGACCCGGGGGGAGGACTGAAGCTTTCTTT
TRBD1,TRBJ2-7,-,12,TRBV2,CASSVQGYEQYF,TGTGCCAGCAGTGTACAGGGGTACGAGCAGTACTTC
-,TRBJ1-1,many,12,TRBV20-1,CSASRAGTEAFF,TGCAGTGCTAGCCGCGCAGGTACTGAAGCTTTCTTT
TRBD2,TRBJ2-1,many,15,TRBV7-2,CASSSQAGVSNEQFF,TGTGCCAGCAGCTCACAAGCGGGAGTTAGTAATGAGCAGTTCTTC
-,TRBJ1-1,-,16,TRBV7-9,CASSLLGRQVNTEAFF,TGTGCCAGCAGCTTATTGGGGCGGCAGGTAAACACTGAAGCTTTCTTT
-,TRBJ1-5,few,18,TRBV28,CASSPADSKGSSNQPQHF,TGTGCCAGCAGTCCCGCGGACAGTAAAGGGAGCAGCAATCAGCCCCAGCATTTT
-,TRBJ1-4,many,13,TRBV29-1,CSVSQGGWEKLFF,TGCAGCGTGTCCCAGGGAGGGTGGGAAAAACTGTTTTTT
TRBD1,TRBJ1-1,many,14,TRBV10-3,CAIRGTGVNTEAFF,TGTGCCATCAGAGGGACAGGGGTGAACACTGAAGCTTTCTTT
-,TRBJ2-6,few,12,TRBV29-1,CSVEDSGNVLTF,TGCAGCGTTGAAGATTCGGGCAACGTCCTGACTTTC
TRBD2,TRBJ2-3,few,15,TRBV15,CATSEGLAVRDTQYF,TGTGCCACCAGCGAGGGACTAGCGGTGAGGGATACGCAGTATTTT
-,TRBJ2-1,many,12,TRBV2,CASRREGDEQFF,TGTGCCAGCAGGCGGGAAGGCGATGAGCAGTTCTTC
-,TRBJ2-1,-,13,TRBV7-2,CASSRNVGREQFF,TGTGCCAGCAGCCGCAACGTTGGGCGGGAGCAGTTCTTC
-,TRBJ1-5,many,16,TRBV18,CASSPSGTGSNQPQHF,TGTGCCAGCTCACCCTCGGGGACGGGTAGCAATCAGCCCCAGCATTTT
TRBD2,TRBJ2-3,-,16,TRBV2,CASGRSPGLVGDTQYF,TGTGCCAGCGGGAGGAGTCCGGGACTAGTGGGAGATACGCAGTATTTT
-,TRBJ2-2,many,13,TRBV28,CASLNLLAGELFF,TGTGCCAGCCTCAATTTGCTTGCGGGGGAGCTGTTTTTT
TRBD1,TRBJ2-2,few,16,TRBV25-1,CASSEYGTGGTGELFF,TGTGCCAGCAGTGAATACGGGACAGGGGGTACCGGGGAGCTGTTTTTT
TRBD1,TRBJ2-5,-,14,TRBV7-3,CASSPGTGHQTQYF,TGTGCCAGCAGCCCAGGGACAGGGCACCAGACCCAGTACTTC
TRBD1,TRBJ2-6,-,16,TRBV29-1,CSARRTGASGANVLTF,TGCAGCGCGAGGCGGACAGGGGCATCGGGGGCCAACGTCCTGACTTTC
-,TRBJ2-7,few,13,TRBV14,CASSQDGTYEQYF,TGTGCCAGCAGCCAAGACGGAACCTACGAGCAGTACTTC
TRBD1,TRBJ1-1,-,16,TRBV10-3,CAISESKGQGAREAFF,TGTGCCATCAGTGAGTCGAAGGGACAGGGGGCAAGGGAAGCTTTCTTT
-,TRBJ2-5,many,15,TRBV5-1,CASSFAGPYQETQYF,TGCGCCAGCAGCTTCGCGGGTCCTTATCAAGAGACCCAGTACTTC
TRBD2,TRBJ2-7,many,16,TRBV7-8,CASSTRGTSGRALSYF,TGTGCCAGCAGCACCCGGGGGACTAGCGGGAGGGCCTTGAGCTACTTC
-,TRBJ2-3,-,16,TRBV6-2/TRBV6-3,CASSYRTTTSTDTQYF,TGTGCCAGCAGTTACCGGACTACAACTAGCACAGATACGCAGTATTTT
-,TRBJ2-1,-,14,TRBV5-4,CASSFGGFYNEQFF,TGTGCCAGCAGCTTCGGCGGGTTCTACAATGAGCAGTTCTTC